This entry lists 6 T cell receptor beta chains sequenced from one sample in a study of T cell responses to AZD1222 COVID-19 vaccine. Profiling relied on immunoSEQ multiplex PCR, and the TCRdb table lists in-frame clones only, not all of them. The sample includes fewer than 200,000 clones, 94% seen only once; the top ten take approximately 1.5%. The sample consisted of peripheral blood, taken 28 days after the second AZD1222 dose. All receptors come from an adult who received the AZD1222 COVID-19 vaccine.

This sequence joins TRBV25-1 and TRBJ1-2; D gene ambiguous. The germline V and J ends were trimmed by 4 bases and 2 bases, with 8 bases remaining between them. Germline CDR1 MGHDK, CDR2 SYGVNS. The CDR3 consists of 13 residues. The CDR3 sequence is CASSGRKNYGYTF. The CDR3 DNA reads TGTGCCAGCAGTGGCCGAAAAAACTATGGCTACACCTTC.

CDR3 coding DNA: TGTGCCAGCAGCACAGGACTATTCTCCTACGAGCAGTACTTC. Protein: CASSTGLFSYEQYF. V gene TRBV28 combines with J gene TRBJ2-7, with TRBD2 as a possible D gene (6 bases). Germline V lookup: CDR1 MDHEN, CDR2 SYDVKM. The V gene lost 6 bases and the J gene lost 0 bases, with 12 bases spanning the gap. The CDR3 covers 14 residues.

The CDR3 region is CASSLVAGTNEQFF. CDR3 in DNA: TGTGCCAGCAGCTTAGTGGCAGGGACCAATGAGCAGTTCTTC. J is TRBJ2-1 and V is TRBV7-7, with D perhaps given as TRBD1 or TRBD2 (5 bases each). The CDR3 runs 14 residues. Germline V CDR1 and CDR2: SSHAT, FNYEAQ (reference sequence). Trimming removed 1 base from V and 6 bases from J, with 10 bases in between.

This clone is a singleton in its sample. DNA of the CDR3: TGTGCCAGCAGTTACTTATCAGGGAGGAACACTGAAGCTTTCTTT. It specifies CASSYLSGRNTEAFF. This rearrangement joins TRBV6-5 to TRBJ1-1; a possible D gene is TRBD1 (5 bases). Germline values: CDR1 MNHEY, CDR2 SVGAGI. The CDR3 runs to 15 residues. V gave up 1 base and J gave up 1 base, with 10 bases separating them.

The chain couples TRBV19 to TRBJ1-5; D perhaps matches TRBD1 (5 bases). Germline values: CDR1 LNHDA, CDR2 SQIVND (reference sequence). The CDR3 has 17 amino acids. Trimming removed 5 bases at V and 2 bases at J, with 19 bases between. The CDR3 nucleotides read TGTGCCAGTAGTCCTCCGAGTGAGTGGGGCGGCAATCAGCCCCAGCATTTT. It yields the protein CASSPPSEWGGNQPQHF.

Concerning this clone itself: A junction boundary mismatches the germline segment, possibly from a read error. The chain combines TRBV5-1 with TRBJ1-4, with D perhaps matching TRBD1 (5 bases). Germline CDR1 reads SGHRS; CDR2 reads YFSETQ. This CDR3 is 13 amino acids long. The CDR3, as DNA: TGCGCCAGCAGCTTAGGGACTAAGGAAAAACTGTTTTTT. Translated, it gives CASSLGTKEKLFF.